The sequence of this T cell receptor beta chain was determined in a study of early stage breast cancer tumors. In the study overall: The ER+/PR+/HER2- tumors included about 8 ductal and a handful of lobular carcinomas.

Profiling relied on immunoSEQ multiplex PCR, and the TCRdb table lists in-frame clones only, not all of them. The table has some 30,000 clones, more than 65% seen once. This CDR3 contains 13 residues. V trimming: 6 bases; J trimming: 4 bases; junction bases outside the gene matches: 4. Germline values: CDR1 SEHNR, CDR2 FQNEAQ (reference sequence). The source material was breast tumor tissue. The chain has TRBV7-9 and TRBJ2-5; 8 positions match TRBD2. The TCR was taken from a young adult with breast cancer. The CDR3 bases are TGTGCCAGCAGGCGGGGGGCTGGAGAGACCCAGTACTTC. Amino acids: CASRRGAGETQYF.